The 15 T cell receptor beta chains in this list originate from one sample, sequenced in a study of blood T cells in healthy people across ages. The use of a sample-barcoded 5' primer and a J-beta primer mix characterized a second PCR of about 7 to 12 cycles. One entry per CDR3 protein results from TCRdb running MiXCR on the 5' RACE reads. The table has roughly 930,000 distinct CDR3 sequences, around 48% seen once. The sample consisted of blood. These receptors came from a man younger than 40 in good health.

This clonotype has only a few counts. The chain uses TRBV2 and TRBJ2-3; 8 nucleotides agree with TRBD1. V gave up 5 bases and J gave up 3 bases; unmatched junction bases: 13. The germline V gene encodes CDR1 SNHLY and CDR2 FYNNEI. The CDR3 has 17 residues. The DNA for the CDR3 is TGTGCCAGCAGTACCGCTAAGGGCAGGGGGCGAACAGATACGCAGTATTTT. The encoded protein is CASSTAKGRGRTDTQYF.

This chain connects TRBV7-2 to TRBJ2-7, with 15 bases fitting TRBD2. J lost 2 bases, V lost 5 bases, and 4 bases had no gene match. This CDR3 is built from 16 residues. Germline CDR1 and CDR2: SGHTA and FQGNSA. The CDR3 loop is CASSRTSGGDPYEQYF. The CDR3 nucleotides are TGTGCCAGCAGCAGGACTAGCGGGGGGGATCCCTACGAGCAGTACTTC.

In DNA, the CDR3 is TGTGCCAGCAGCCAAGATGACCAGCCAGCATGGGCAGATACGCAGTATTTT. Amino acids: CASSQDDQPAWADTQYF. This sequence joins TRBV3-1 and TRBJ2-3; D gene ambiguous. Germline V lookup: CDR1 LGHDT, CDR2 YNNKEL (reference sequence). V was shortened by 0 bases and J by 4 bases, with 17 bases between the two germline ends. The CDR3 has 17 amino acids.

The chain is built from TRBV5-1 and TRBJ1-2; D is possibly TRBD1 (6 bases). V dropped 0 bases and J dropped 5 bases, with 14 bases sitting between them. There are 15 residues in the CDR3. Germline CDR1 SGHRS, CDR2 YFSETQ. The CDR3 region is CASSLELTGTYGYTF. For the CDR3, the DNA is TGCGCCAGCAGCTTGGAATTGACAGGAACATATGGCTACACCTTC.

J is TRBJ2-3 and V is TRBV12-5; the D is unclear. The CDR3 spans 12 residues. The germline V gene encodes CDR1 LGHNT and CDR2 FRNRAP. Between the trimmed V and J ends, which lost 6 bases and 2 bases, there was a span of 6 bases. In DNA, the CDR3 is TGTGCTAGTGGCCCTGACACAGATACGCAGTATTTT. Amino acids: CASGPDTDTQYF.

The chain recombines TRBV12-3 or TRBV12-4 with TRBJ1-1, with D perhaps matching TRBD1 (6 bases). This CDR3 spans 13 amino acids. The V and J ends lost 5 bases and 8 bases respectively, with 15 bases between them. In nucleotides, the CDR3 is TGTGCCAGCAGTACGACTGGGGGGGCGGAAGCTTTCTTT. Protein product: CASSTTGGAEAFF.

This sequence joins TRBV20-1 and TRBJ2-1, with a possible D match to TRBD1 (6 bases). Germline V gene sequence: CDR1 DFQATT, CDR2 SNEGSKA (reference sequence). The CDR3 loop spans 14 amino acids. V lost 0 bases and J 5 bases, leaving 11 bases between the germline ends. As DNA, the CDR3 is TGCAGTGCTAGAGACGGGACACTTAACAATGAGCAGTTCTTC. As protein: CSARDGTLNNEQFF.

This clonotype was found a few times. The chain couples TRBV6-6 to TRBJ1-2; possibly TRBD1 for D (5 bases). Germline CDR1 MNHNY, CDR2 SVGAGI (reference sequence). V was trimmed by 0 bases and J by 3 bases, leaving 11 bases between them. CDR3 size: 15 residues. The DNA of the CDR3 is TGTGCCAGCAGTTACTCGAATGGGGGGGACTATGGCTACACCTTC. As protein: CASSYSNGGDYGYTF.

This clonotype came up a few times. V usage is TRBV27 and J usage is TRBJ2-7; TRBD1 aligns across 8 bases. Germline CDR1 reads MNHEY; CDR2 reads SMNVEV (reference sequence). The CDR3 has 15 amino acids. Trimming removed 5 bases from V and 0 bases from J; junction bases left unmatched: 6. CDR3 protein: CASSLTGALSYEQYF. CDR3 bases: TGTGCCAGCAGTCTGACAGGGGCCCTCTCCTACGAGCAGTACTTC.

The rearrangement joins TRBV4-1 to TRBJ1-1; 7 nucleotides match TRBD1. V was pared by 2 bases and J by 5 bases, with 5 bases of the junction left unmatched. The CDR3 loop spans 14 amino acids. Germline V gene lookup returns CDR1 MGHRA and CDR2 YSYEKL. For the CDR3, the DNA is TGCGCCAGCAGCCAATCCACAGGGGAAACTGAAGCTTTCTTT. Translating it yields CASSQSTGETEAFF.

Only a few counts were recorded for this clonotype. This rearrangement joins TRBV6-5 to TRBJ1-1, with D unresolved. The V end lost 0 bases, the J end lost 7 bases, and 3 bases lay between the germline ends. Germline values: CDR1 MNHEY, CDR2 SVGAGI. The CDR3 totals 11 residues. CDR3 amino acids: CASSYSSEAFF. As DNA, the CDR3 is TGTGCCAGCAGTTACTCCAGTGAAGCTTTCTTT.

The chain uses TRBV7-2 and TRBJ1-6; D not resolved. Germline V gene lookup returns CDR1 SGHTA and CDR2 FQGNSA. This CDR3 region has 13 residues. V was pared by 5 bases and J by 10 bases, with 12 bases between. The CDR3: CASSTWEGSPLHF. CDR3 nucleotide sequence: TGTGCCAGCAGCACATGGGAAGGGTCACCCCTCCACTTT.

The chain carries TRBV6-1 and TRBJ1-2, with 11 bases fitting TRBD1. The CDR3 loop spans 14 amino acids. CDR1 is MNHNS, CDR2 SASEGT, per germline. The trim removed 8 bases at V and 3 bases at J, leaving 5 bases unmatched. CDR3 in DNA: TGTGCCAGCGAAGGGACAGGGGGAGACTATGGCTACACCTTC. Translation: CASEGTGGDYGYTF.

The chain carries TRBV5-1 and TRBJ2-3; D gene unclear. Germline assignment: CDR1 SGHRS and CDR2 YFSETQ. V lost 0 bases and J 2 bases, leaving 7 bases between the germline ends. The CDR3 extends over 14 amino acids. The CDR3 nucleotides are TGCGCCAGCAGCTTGGGTGACACCACAGATACGCAGTATTTT. Residues: CASSLGDTTDTQYF. Full variable domain (outside the CDR3, taken from reference TRBV5-1 and TRBJ2-3): KAGVTQTPRYLIKTRGQQVTLSCSPISGHRSVSWYQQTPGQGLQFLFEYFSETQRNKGNFPGRFSGRQFSNSRSEMNVSTLELGDSALYLCASSLGDTTDTQYFGPGTRLTVL.

The V and J genes are TRBV20-1 and TRBJ2-6; D not resolved. The CDR3 loop spans 18 amino acids. V shed 1 base and J shed 0 bases, with 16 bases lying between them. Germline lookup yields CDR1 DFQATT and CDR2 SNEGSKA (reference sequence). CDR3 nucleotide sequence: TGCAGTGCTAGAGGGCAGCCCAGACGCAACTCTGGGGCCAACGTCCTGACTTTC. Its protein is CSARGQPRRNSGANVLTF.